The rows below give T cell receptor beta chains drawn from one sample of a study of liver allograft versus peripheral blood T cells. TCRdb processed the reads anew with MiXCR; each CDR3 protein has one entry. The sample contains about 14,000 distinct CDR3 sequences, over 15% of which appear only once. Receptors originate from a human patient who had a liver transplant. Part of the T cell pool may stem from the graft donor. CDR3s include the opening cysteine and the closing phenylalanine or tryptophan. The D gene is left open where the match is weak. Size values are once, few and many counts, or a class for expanded clones, and some rows have none.

D	size	V	J	CDR3	DNA
NA	NA	TRBV28	TRBJ2-3	CASQKSTDTQYF	TGTGCCAGTCAGAAAAGCACAGATACGCAGTATTTT
NA	many	TRBV19	TRBJ1-5	CASTLGSQSNQPQHF	TGTGCCAGCACGCTCGGCAGCCAAAGCAATCAGCCCCAGCATTTT
TRBD1	medium-sized	TRBV11-1	TRBJ2-1	CASSLGQGSYNEQFF	TGTGCCAGCAGCCTTGGACAGGGGAGCTACAATGAGCAGTTCTTC
NA	NA	TRBV7-9	TRBJ2-3	CASSSSGHAGDTQYF	TGTGCCAGCAGCTCGTCCGGCCATGCCGGAGATACGCAGTATTTT
TRBD1	many	TRBV27	TRBJ2-2	CASSPSLGQGTGELFF	TGTGCCAGCAGTCCCAGTTTGGGACAGGGAACCGGGGAGCTGTTTTTT
NA	medium-sized	TRBV19	TRBJ1-5	CASSAPRVGINQPQHF	TGTGCCAGTAGTGCACCCCGGGTCGGCATCAATCAGCCCCAGCATTTT
TRBD2	NA	TRBV27	TRBJ2-7	CASSRRIAGGSYEQYF	TGTGCCAGCAGTCGCCGCATAGCGGGAGGCTCCTACGAGCAGTACTTC
NA	many	TRBV27	TRBJ1-5	CASSFGQGRRDQPQHF	TGTGCCAGCAGTTTTGGTCAGGGGAGACGGGATCAGCCCCAGCATTTT
NA	medium-sized	TRBV28	TRBJ2-6	CASSLVQPGANVLTF	TGTGCCAGCAGTTTGGTTCAACCTGGGGCCAACGTCCTGACTTTC
TRBD2	few	TRBV20-1	TRBJ2-3	CSARDPSGTTDTQYF	TGCAGTGCTAGAGATCCCAGCGGGACCACAGATACGCAGTATTTT
NA	many	TRBV7-3	TRBJ2-2	CASSSPFTGELFF	TGTGCCAGCAGCTCCCCTTTCACCGGGGAGCTGTTTTTT
NA	many	TRBV7-2	TRBJ2-7	CASSLGPRSLYEQYF	TGTGCCAGCAGCTTAGGGCCTAGATCACTCTACGAGCAGTACTTC
NA	medium-sized	TRBV29-1	TRBJ2-5	CSVDYRAQPQETQYF	TGCAGCGTGGACTACAGGGCGCAGCCCCAAGAGACCCAGTACTTC
NA	many	TRBV10-3	TRBJ1-2	CAISVDGGYTF	TGTGCCATCAGTGTGGATGGTGGCTACACCTTC
TRBD2	NA	TRBV20-1	TRBJ2-1	CSARDWEKRGYNEQFF	TGCAGTGCTAGAGATTGGGAGAAGCGGGGGTACAATGAGCAGTTCTTC
NA	few	TRBV7-2	TRBJ1-3	CASSSGPYRGTIYF	TGTGCCAGCAGTTCGGGACCGTACAGAGGCACCATATATTTT
NA	many	TRBV7-2	TRBJ1-5	CASSHEPGRYQPQHF	TGTGCCAGCAGCCATGAGCCGGGAAGGTATCAGCCCCAGCATTTT
NA	many	TRBV15	TRBJ2-7	CATSRAPGDYEQYF	TGTGCCACCAGCAGAGCTCCCGGGGATTACGAGCAGTACTTC
NA	NA	TRBV20-1	TRBJ2-3	CSARVPRTDTQYF	TGCAGTGCCCGTGTACCTCGCACAGATACGCAGTATTTT
NA	few	TRBV6-2/TRBV6-3	TRBJ2-5	CASSYGETQYF	TGTGCCAGCAGTTACGGGGAGACCCAGTACTTC
NA	many	TRBV5-4	TRBJ1-2	CASSLDSLYGYTF	TGTGCCAGCAGCCTAGACAGCCTCTATGGCTACACCTTC
NA	NA	TRBV5-4	TRBJ2-3	CASSGTQQDTQYF	TGTGCCAGCAGCGGGACACAACAAGATACGCAGTATTTT
NA	medium-sized	TRBV6-5	TRBJ1-2	CASLGSRAALNYGYTF	TGTGCCAGCCTAGGTTCGCGGGCCGCCCTGAACTATGGCTACACCTTC
TRBD1	few	TRBV6-9	TRBJ2-7	CASSNPQGASEQYF	TGTGCCAGCAGCAACCCACAGGGGGCGTCCGAGCAGTACTTC